This T cell receptor beta chain is drawn from a study of beta chain features in type 1 diabetes. Study-wide background: When patients were set against healthy donors, age, gender and cell yields were similar. Notes on the study in general: Naive, central memory and regulatory TCRB repertoires appeared more similar among patients than healthy donors. Within each of all four CD4+ subsets, Type 1 diabetes patients had TCRB CDR3s that were moderately but significantly shorter. Whether HLA type influences TCRB rearrangement remained unresolved here.

Germline V gene sequence: CDR1 SGDLS, CDR2 YYNGEE. Trimming stripped 0 bases from V and 4 bases from J, with 10 bases between. This CDR3 has 15 residues. In regard to this clone: Its antigen remains unidentified.

Every bit of the isolated RNA underwent reverse transcription, so sequencing read expressed TCRB transcripts. The data were produced by immunoSEQ multiplex PCR, yet TCRdb's version contains in-frame clones alone and is incomplete. The sample shows about 390,000 clones, 8.5% to 10% of them seen only once. Isolation of CD4+ naive, central memory, regulatory and stem cell-like memory cells was achieved by sorting via CD45RO/CCR7/CD25/CD127/CD95/CD27. Material for sequencing was central memory CD4+ T cells from blood. This receptor was identified in a man aged 30-40 years with type 1 diabetes. The chain employs TRBV9 and TRBJ1-4; maybe TRBD1 (6 bases). CDR3 amino acids: CASSVGTALNEKLFF. DNA for the CDR3: TGTGCCAGCAGCGTAGGGACAGCCCTTAATGAAAAACTGTTTTTT.